The 2 T cell receptor beta chains below all came from one sample that was sequenced in a study of radiation and T cells in renal cell carcinoma (dated by TCRdb to the early 2020s). The time point label for this specimen denotes: blood 4 weeks post-SBRT, at nephrectomy. The treatment or condition label, as the study defines it: 15 Gy SBRT to primary tumor, nephrectomy 4 weeks later. The library was prepared using the immunoSEQ multiplex PCR assay. TCRdb took over this immuneACCESS table, retaining in-frame rearrangements with V and J assigned. Such tables are incomplete; in checked studies, under half of the missing clones stem from an unresolved V gene, and the remainder is unexplained. A total of roughly 92,000 clones appear in this sample, around 83% of them only once. Together, the top ten hold under 8.5% of the sample. The source material was blood, sampled from a patient whose treatment included radiotherapy and nephrectomy. These receptors originate from a man aged 60-69 years with renal cell carcinoma.

This clone was seen many times. The V gene is TRBV19, the J gene TRBJ1-1; D not resolved. Trimming pared 4 bases from V and 0 bases from J, leaving 9 bases between. The germline CDR1 and CDR2 sequences are LNHDA and SQIVND (reference sequence). CDR3 length: 14 amino acids. This chain's CDR3 is CASSNGVMNTEAFF. DNA for the CDR3: TGTGCCAGTAGTAATGGGGTCATGAACACTGAAGCTTTCTTT.

The chain has TRBV27 and TRBJ1-1, with D perhaps matching TRBD1 (5 bases). The CDR3 runs to 15 residues. Germline V gives CDR1 MNHEY, CDR2 SMNVEV (reference sequence). V dropped 1 base and J dropped 3 bases, with 12 bases sitting between them. For the CDR3, the DNA is TGTGCCAGCAGTTTATTATCCGGGGGGGACACTGAAGCTTTCTTT. It is translated as CASSLLSGGDTEAFF.